This record concerns one T cell receptor beta chain sequence. The sample is drawn from a study of blood T cell repertoires in COVID-19. Overall study context: COVID-19 samples collected from the United States, Italy and Spain covered acute and convalescent phases. T cells, B-cell-depleted T cells, or PBMCs provided the cDNA or gDNA that served as material.

As originally analysed: Estimated nucleated cell counts came from reference gene primer amplification. Using immunoSEQ multiplex PCR, the repertoire was profiled, and TCRdb retains in-frame clones only, with some absent. The DNA gave D and trimming, while V, J and clone size come from that table. Of 350,000 to 450,000 clones in the sample, 85% were seen once. This CDR3 comprises 17 residues. V lost 6 bases to trimming and J lost 1 base; unmatched junction nucleotides: 14. The germline CDR1 and CDR2 sequences are SNHLY and FYNNEI. The sequencing sample was made of peripheral blood. This clonotype was sampled from a woman aged 18-35 years with acute or convalescent COVID-19. The V call is TRBV2, the J call TRBJ1-1; 7 nucleotides agree with TRBD1. CDR3: CASSRPTGVEWNTEAFF. The CDR3 DNA is TGTGCCAGCAGCCGTCCAACAGGGGTGGAGTGGAACACTGAAGCTTTCTTT.